What follows is one T cell receptor beta chain and its context. Its antigen is undetermined. The method was immunoSEQ multiplex PCR; TCRdb's version includes in-frame clones alone and lacks a portion of them. The sample holds tens of thousands of clones; 85% to 95% are singletons and the top ten take 0.4% to 0.6%. Germline CDR1 and CDR2: MGHRA and YSYEKL. The CDR3 sequence is 11 residues long. V shed 4 bases and J shed 6 bases, with 4 bases lying between them. The source of the sample is a study of graft-versus-host responses after intestinal transplantation. Study at large: Once they had received anti-thymocyte globulin induction, all recipients took tacrolimus and steroids for approximately three years.

Study results and caveats: There were GvH clones found in recipient marrow, and some of them appeared first in ileum or blood. Researchers found peak circulating GvH clone levels linked to early post-transplant HvG declines.

The sequenced sample was unstimulated CD8+ T cells sorted from spleen or lymph node cells, obtained before intestinal transplant. The chain links TRBV4-1 to TRBJ2-4; the D is unclear. This receptor was obtained from a human donor who received an intestinal transplant. The CDR3 sequence: CASSPGNIQYF. The DNA for the CDR3 is TGCGCCAGCAGCCCGGGAAACATTCAGTACTTC.